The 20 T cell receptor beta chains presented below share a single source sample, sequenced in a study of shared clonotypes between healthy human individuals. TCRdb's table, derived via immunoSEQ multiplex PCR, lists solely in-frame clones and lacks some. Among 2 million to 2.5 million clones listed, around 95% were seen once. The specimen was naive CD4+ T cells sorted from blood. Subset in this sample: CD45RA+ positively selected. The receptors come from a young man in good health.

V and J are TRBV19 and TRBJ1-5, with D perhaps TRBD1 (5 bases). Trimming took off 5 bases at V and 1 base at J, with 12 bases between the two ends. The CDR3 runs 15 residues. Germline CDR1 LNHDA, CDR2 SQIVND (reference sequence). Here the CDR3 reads CASSHRGTSNQPQHF. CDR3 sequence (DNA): TGTGCCAGTAGTCATCGGGGCACCAGCAATCAGCCCCAGCATTTT. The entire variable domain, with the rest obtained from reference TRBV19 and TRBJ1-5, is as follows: DGGITQSPKYLFRKEGQNVTLSCEQNLNHDAMYWYRQDPGQGLRLIYYSQIVNDFQKGDIAEGYSVSREKKESFPLTVTSAQKNPTAFYLCASSHRGTSNQPQHFGDGTRLSIL.

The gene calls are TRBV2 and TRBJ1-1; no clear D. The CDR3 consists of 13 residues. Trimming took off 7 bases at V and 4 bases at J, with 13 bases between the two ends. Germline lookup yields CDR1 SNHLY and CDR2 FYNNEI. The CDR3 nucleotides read TGTGCCAGCATAATAGGGCCGTTCACTGAAGCTTTCTTT. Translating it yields CASIIGPFTEAFF.

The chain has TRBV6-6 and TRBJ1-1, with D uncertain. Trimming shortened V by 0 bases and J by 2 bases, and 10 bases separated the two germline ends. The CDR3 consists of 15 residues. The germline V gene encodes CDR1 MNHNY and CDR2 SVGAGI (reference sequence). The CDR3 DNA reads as TGTGCCAGCAGTTACTCGACGACAAGTAACACTGAAGCTTTCTTT. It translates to CASSYSTTSNTEAFF.

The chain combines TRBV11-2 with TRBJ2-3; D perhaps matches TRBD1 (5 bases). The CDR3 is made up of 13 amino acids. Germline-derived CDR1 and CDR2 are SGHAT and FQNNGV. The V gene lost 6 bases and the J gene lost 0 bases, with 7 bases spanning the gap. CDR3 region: CASRAGSTDTQYF. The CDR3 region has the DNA TGTGCCAGCAGGGCAGGGAGCACAGATACGCAGTATTTT.

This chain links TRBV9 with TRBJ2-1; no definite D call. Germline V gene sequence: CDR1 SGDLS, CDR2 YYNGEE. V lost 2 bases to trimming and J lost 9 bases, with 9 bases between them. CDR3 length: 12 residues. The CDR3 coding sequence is TGTGCCAGCAGCGTGTCACTTGGTGAGCAGTTCTTC. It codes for CASSVSLGEQFF.

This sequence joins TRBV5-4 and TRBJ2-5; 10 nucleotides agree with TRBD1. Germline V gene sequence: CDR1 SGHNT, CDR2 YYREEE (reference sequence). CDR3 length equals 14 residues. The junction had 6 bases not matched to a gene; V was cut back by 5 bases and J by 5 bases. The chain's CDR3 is CASRGQGGLETQYF. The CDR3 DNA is TGTGCCAGCAGAGGACAGGGGGGCTTGGAGACCCAGTACTTC.

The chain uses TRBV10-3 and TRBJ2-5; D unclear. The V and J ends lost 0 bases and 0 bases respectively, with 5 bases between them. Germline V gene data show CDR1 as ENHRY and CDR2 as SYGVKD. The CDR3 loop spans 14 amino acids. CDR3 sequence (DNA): TGTGCCATCAGTGAGTCAGGGAACCAAGAGACCCAGTACTTC. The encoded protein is CAISESGNQETQYF.

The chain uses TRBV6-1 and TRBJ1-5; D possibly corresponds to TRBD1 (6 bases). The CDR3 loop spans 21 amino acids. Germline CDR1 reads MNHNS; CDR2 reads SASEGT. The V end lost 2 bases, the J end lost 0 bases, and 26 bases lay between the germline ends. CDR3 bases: TGTGCCAGCAGTGAATCGGGGGACGGTCAGGGGTTTCGCCCTAGCAATCAGCCCCAGCATTTT. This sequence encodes CASSESGDGQGFRPSNQPQHF.

CDR3 loop: CASSSGQSTSTAKNIQYF. The DNA for the CDR3 is TGTGCCAGCAGCTCGGGACAGTCCACTAGCACAGCCAAAAACATTCAGTACTTC. This chain joins TRBV7-8 and TRBJ2-4; a weak D match, TRBD1 (7 bases). Germline assignment: CDR1 SGHVS and CDR2 FQNEAQ. The CDR3 totals 18 residues. V was pared by 4 bases and J by 0 bases, with 19 bases between.

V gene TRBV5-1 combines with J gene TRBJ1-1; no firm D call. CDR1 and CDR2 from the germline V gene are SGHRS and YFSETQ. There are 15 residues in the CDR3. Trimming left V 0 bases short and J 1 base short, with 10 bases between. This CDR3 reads CASSLDPGSNTEAFF. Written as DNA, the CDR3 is TGCGCCAGCAGCTTGGATCCGGGGTCGAACACTGAAGCTTTCTTT. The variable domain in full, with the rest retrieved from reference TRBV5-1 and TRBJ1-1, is KAGVTQTPRYLIKTRGQQVTLSCSPISGHRSVSWYQQTPGQGLQFLFEYFSETQRNKGNFPGRFSGRQFSNSRSEMNVSTLELGDSALYLCASSLDPGSNTEAFFGQGTRLTVV.

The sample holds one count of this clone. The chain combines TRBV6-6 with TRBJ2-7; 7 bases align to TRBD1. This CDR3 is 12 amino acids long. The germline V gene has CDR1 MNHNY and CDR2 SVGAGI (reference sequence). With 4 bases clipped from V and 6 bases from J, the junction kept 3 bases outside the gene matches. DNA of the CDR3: TGTGCCAGCAGTTCGCCAGGGGGCGAGCAGTACTTC. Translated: CASSSPGGEQYF.

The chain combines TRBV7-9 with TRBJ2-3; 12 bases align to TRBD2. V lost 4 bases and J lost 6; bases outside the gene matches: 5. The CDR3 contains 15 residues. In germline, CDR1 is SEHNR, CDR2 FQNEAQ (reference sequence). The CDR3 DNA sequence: TGTGCCAGCAGCTGGGGACTAGCGGGTTCCGATACGCAGTATTTT. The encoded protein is CASSWGLAGSDTQYF.

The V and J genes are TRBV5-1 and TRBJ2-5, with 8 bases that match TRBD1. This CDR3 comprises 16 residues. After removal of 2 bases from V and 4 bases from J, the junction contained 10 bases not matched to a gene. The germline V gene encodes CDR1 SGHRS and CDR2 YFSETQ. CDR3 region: CASSFTGGTERETQYF. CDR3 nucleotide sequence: TGCGCCAGCAGCTTTACAGGGGGGACGGAGCGAGAGACCCAGTACTTC. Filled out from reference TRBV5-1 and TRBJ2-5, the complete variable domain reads KAGVTQTPRYLIKTRGQQVTLSCSPISGHRSVSWYQQTPGQGLQFLFEYFSETQRNKGNFPGRFSGRQFSNSRSEMNVSTLELGDSALYLCASSFTGGTERETQYFGPGTRLLVL.

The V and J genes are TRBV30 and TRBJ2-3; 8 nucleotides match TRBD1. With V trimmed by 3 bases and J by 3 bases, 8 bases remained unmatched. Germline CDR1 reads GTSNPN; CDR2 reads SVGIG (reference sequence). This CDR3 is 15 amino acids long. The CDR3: CAWRDRVRGTDTQYF. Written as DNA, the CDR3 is TGTGCCTGGAGGGACAGGGTAAGGGGGACAGATACGCAGTATTTT. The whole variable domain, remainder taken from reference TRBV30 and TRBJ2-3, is SQTIHQWPATLVQPVGSPLSLECTVEGTSNPNLYWYRQAAGRGLQLLFYSVGIGQISSEVPQNLSASRPQDRQFILSSKKLLLSDSGFYLCAWRDRVRGTDTQYFGPGTRLTVL.

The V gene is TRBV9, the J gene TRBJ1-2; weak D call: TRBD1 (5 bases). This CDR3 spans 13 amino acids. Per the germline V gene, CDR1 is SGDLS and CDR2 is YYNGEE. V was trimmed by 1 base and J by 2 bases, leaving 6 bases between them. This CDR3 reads CASSVKGNYGYTF. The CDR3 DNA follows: TGTGCCAGCAGCGTAAAGGGGAACTATGGCTACACCTTC.

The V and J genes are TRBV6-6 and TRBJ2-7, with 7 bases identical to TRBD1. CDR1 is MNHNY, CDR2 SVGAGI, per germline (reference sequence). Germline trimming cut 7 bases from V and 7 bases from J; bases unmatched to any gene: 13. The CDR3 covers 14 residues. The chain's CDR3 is CASTKGTALLEQYF. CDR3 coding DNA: TGTGCCAGCACCAAGGGGACAGCCTTACTGGAGCAGTACTTC.

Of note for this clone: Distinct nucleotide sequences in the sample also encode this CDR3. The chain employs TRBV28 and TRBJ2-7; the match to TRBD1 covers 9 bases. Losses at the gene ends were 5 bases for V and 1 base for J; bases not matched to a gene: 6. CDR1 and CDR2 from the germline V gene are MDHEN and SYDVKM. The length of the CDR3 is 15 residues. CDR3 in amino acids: CASSPPGQGSYEQYF. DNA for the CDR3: TGTGCCAGCAGTCCGCCCGGACAGGGGTCCTACGAGCAGTACTTC.

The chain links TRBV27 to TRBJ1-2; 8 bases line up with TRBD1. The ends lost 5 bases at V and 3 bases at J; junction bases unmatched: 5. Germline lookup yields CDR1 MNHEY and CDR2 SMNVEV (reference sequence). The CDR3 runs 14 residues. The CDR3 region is CASSRQGRDYGYTF. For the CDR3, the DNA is TGTGCCAGCAGTCGACAGGGGCGGGACTATGGCTACACCTTC.

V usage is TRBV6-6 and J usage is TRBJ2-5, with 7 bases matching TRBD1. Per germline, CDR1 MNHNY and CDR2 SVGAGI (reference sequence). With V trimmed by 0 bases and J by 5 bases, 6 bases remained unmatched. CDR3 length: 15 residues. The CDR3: CASSYSRGGAETQYF. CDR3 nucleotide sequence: TGTGCCAGCAGTTACTCAAGAGGGGGCGCGGAGACCCAGTACTTC.

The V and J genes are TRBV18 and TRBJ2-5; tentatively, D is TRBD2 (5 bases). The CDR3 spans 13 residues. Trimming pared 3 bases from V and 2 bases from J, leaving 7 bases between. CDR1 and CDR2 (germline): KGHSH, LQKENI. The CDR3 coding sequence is TGTGCCAGCTCACCCGGGAAACAAGAGACCCAGTACTTC. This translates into CASSPGKQETQYF.